The clone carrying this TCR beta chain occurred once. The antigen is undetermined. V lost 0 bases, J lost 6 bases, and 6 bases lay in between. This CDR3 has 12 amino acids. The germline CDR1 and CDR2 sequences are SGHTA and FQGNSA. TCRdb called the reads again in MiXCR, with one record for every CDR3 protein. Of 700,000 to 950,000 distinct CDR3 sequences listed, over 25% are singletons. These data come from a study of T cell repertoires in cytomegalovirus infection. General study results and limits: Dominating the ex vivo response were TCR beta clonotypes that were CMV-specific and HLA-C-restricted.

V gene TRBV7-2 combines with J gene TRBJ2-7; no clear D. This clonotype was sampled from a human donor in good health (CMV status not recorded). Some clones in this sample may be carry-over from other donors' samples. The material was cultured CD8+ T cells from PBMCs, obtained from culture after CMV antigen stimulation. This chain's CDR3 is CASSLAEIEQYF. Written as DNA, the CDR3 is TGTGCCAGCAGCTTAGCGGAGATCGAGCAGTACTTC.